This record looks at one TCR beta chain sequence and its context. Source study methods: Amplified reference gene primers provided the basis for estimating nucleated cell counts. Some clones are missing from TCRdb's copy, which holds only in-frame ones; the method was immunoSEQ multiplex PCR. V and J calls and clone size are those listed in that table; D and trimming were worked out from the DNA. Here the sample spans 250,000 to 300,000 clones, over 80% being singletons. This sample is drawn from a study of blood T cell repertoires in COVID-19. Looking at the study overall: Acute and convalescent COVID-19 specimens originated in the United States, Italy and Spain. The analysed material was cDNA or gDNA that came from T cells, B-cell-depleted T cells, or PBMCs.

V lost 1 base, J lost 0 bases, and 13 bases lay in between. This CDR3 is built from 17 residues. The germline CDR1 and CDR2 sequences are SGHAT and FQNNGV. The receptor was derived from a man in his sixties who had recovered from COVID-19. J is TRBJ1-5 and V is TRBV11-2; D not certain. The specimen was peripheral blood. The CDR3 is CASSLGAGGYSNQPQHF. CDR3 DNA sequence: TGTGCCAGCAGCTTAGGGGCAGGCGGGTATAGCAATCAGCCCCAGCATTTT.